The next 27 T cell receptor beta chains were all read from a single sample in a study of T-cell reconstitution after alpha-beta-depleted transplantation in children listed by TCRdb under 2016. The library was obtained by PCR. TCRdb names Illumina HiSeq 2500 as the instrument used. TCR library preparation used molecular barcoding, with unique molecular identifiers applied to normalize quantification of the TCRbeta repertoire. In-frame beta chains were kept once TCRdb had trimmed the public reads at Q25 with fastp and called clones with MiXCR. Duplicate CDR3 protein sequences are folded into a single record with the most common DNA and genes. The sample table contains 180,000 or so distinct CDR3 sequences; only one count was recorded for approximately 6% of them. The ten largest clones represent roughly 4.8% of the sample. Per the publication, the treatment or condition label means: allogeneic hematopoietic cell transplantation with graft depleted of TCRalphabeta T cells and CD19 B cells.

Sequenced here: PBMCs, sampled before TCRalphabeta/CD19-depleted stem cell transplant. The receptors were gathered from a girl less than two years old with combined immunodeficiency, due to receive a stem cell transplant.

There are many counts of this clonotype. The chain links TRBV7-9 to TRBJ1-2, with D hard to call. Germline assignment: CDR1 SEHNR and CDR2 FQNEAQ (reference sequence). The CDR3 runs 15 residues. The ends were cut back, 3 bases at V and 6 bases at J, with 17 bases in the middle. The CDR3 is CASSFEAVRRDGYTF. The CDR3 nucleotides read TGTGCCAGCAGCTTTGAGGCCGTCCGGCGGGATGGCTACACCTTC.

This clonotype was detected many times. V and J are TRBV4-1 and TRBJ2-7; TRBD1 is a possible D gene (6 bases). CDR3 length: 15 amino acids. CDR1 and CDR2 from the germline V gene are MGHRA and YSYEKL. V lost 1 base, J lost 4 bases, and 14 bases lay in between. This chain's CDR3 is CASSQAAGVIYEQYF. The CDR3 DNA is TGCGCCAGCAGCCAAGCGGCAGGGGTTATATACGAGCAGTACTTC.

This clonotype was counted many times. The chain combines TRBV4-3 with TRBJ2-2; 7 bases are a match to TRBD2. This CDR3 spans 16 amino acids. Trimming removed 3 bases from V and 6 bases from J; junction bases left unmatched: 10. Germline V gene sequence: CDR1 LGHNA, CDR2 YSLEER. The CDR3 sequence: CASSHRTRSYSGELFF. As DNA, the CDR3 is TGCGCCAGCAGCCATCGGACTAGGTCTTATTCCGGGGAGCTGTTTTTT.

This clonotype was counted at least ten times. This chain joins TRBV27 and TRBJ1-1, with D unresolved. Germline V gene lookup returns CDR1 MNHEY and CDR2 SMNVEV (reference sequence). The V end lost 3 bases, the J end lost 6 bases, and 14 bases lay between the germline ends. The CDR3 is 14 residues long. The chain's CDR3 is CASSLGLSTSEAFF. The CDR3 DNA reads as TGTGCCAGCAGTTTGGGGTTGTCCACTTCTGAAGCTTTCTTT.

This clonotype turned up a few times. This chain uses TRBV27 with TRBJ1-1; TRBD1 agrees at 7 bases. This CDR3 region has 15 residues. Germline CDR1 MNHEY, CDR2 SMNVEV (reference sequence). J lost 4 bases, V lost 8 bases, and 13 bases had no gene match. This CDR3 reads CASVLQGDGGTEAFF. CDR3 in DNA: TGTGCCAGCGTTCTTCAGGGGGATGGTGGCACTGAAGCTTTCTTT.

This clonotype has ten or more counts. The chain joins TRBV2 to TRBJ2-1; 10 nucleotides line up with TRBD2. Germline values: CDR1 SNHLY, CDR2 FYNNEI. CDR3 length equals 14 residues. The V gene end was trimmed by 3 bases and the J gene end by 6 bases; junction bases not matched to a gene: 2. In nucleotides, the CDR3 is TGTGCCAGCAGTGATCCTAGCGGGAGCAATGAGCAGTTCTTC. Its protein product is CASSDPSGSNEQFF.

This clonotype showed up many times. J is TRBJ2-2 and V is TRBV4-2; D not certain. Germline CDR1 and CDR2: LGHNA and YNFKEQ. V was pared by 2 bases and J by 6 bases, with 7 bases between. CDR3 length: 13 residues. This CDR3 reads CASSQKEAGELFF. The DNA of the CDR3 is TGTGCCAGCAGCCAAAAAGAAGCCGGGGAGCTGTTTTTT.

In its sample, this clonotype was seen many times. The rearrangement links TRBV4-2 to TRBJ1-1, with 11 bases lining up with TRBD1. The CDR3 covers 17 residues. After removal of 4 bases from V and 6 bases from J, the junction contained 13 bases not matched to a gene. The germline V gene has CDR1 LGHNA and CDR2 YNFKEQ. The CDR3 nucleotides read TGTGCCAGCAGCCCCGAACTCCGGGACAGGGGGATTCCTGAAGCTTTCTTT. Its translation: CASSPELRDRGIPEAFF.

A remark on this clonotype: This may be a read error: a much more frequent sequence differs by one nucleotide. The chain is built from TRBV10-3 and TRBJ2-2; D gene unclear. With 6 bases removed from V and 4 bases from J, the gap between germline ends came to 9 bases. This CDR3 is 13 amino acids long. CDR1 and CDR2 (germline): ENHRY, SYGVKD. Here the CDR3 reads CAIREPSTGELFF. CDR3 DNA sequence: TGTGCCATCAGGGAACCGAGCACCGGGGAGCTGTTTTTT.

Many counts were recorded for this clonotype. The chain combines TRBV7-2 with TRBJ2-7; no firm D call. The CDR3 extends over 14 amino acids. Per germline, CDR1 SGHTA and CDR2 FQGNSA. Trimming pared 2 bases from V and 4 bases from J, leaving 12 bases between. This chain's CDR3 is CASSLPDASYEQYF. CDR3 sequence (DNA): TGTGCCAGCAGCTTACCCGACGCTTCTTACGAGCAGTACTTC.

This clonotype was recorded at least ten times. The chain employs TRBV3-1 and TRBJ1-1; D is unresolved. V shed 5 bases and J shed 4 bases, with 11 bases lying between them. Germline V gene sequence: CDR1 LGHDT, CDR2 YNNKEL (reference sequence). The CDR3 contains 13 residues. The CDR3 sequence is CASSRDLRTEAFF. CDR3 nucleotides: TGTGCCAGCAGCAGGGATCTCCGCACTGAAGCTTTCTTT.

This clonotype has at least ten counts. The CDR3 loop reads CASSQDTNGETQYF. CDR3 in DNA: TGCGCCAGCAGCCAAGATACTAATGGGGAGACCCAGTACTTC. This sequence joins TRBV4-3 and TRBJ2-5; D gene unclear. CDR1 is LGHNA, CDR2 YSLEER, per germline. The CDR3 runs to 14 residues. Between the trimmed V and J ends, which lost 0 bases and 5 bases, there was a span of 10 bases.

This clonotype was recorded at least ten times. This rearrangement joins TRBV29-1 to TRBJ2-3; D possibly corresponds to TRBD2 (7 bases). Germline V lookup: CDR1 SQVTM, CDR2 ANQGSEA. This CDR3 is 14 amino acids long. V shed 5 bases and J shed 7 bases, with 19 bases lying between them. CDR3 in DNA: TGCAGCGTTTATTGGGGGGGGCTGGGAAATACGCAGTATTTT. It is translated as CSVYWGGLGNTQYF.

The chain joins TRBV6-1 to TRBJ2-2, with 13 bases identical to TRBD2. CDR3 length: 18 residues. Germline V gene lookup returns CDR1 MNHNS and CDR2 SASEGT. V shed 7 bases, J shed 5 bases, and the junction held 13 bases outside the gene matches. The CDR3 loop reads CASTRTSGRALSTGELFF. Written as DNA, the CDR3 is TGTGCCAGCACCCGAACTAGCGGGAGGGCCTTGAGTACCGGGGAGCTGTTTTTT.

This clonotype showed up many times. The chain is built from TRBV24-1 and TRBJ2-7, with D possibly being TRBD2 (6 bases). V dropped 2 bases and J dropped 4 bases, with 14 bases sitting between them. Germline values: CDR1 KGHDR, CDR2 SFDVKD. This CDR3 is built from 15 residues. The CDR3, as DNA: TGTGCCACCAGTGATTCCTTTCTAGCGCCATACGAGCAGTACTTC. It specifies CATSDSFLAPYEQYF.

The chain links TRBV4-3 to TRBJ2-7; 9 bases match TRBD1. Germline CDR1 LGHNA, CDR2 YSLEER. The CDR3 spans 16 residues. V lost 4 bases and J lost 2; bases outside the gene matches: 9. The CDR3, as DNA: TGCGCCAGCAGCCCCTGGACAGGGGAGGTCCCCTACGAGCAGTACTTC. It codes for CASSPWTGEVPYEQYF.

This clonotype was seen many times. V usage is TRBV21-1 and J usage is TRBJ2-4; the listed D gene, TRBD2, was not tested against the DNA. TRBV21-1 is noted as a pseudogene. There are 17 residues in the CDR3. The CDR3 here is CASTTGLLLVAKNIQYF. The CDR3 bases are TGTGCCAGCACGACGGGCCTTCTATTGGTAGCCAAAAACATTCAGTACTTC.

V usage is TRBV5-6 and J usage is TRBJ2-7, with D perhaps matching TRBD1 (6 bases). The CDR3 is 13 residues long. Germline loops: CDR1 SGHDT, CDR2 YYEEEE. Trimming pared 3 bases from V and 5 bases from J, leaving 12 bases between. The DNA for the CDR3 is TGTGCCAGCAGCTGGCCAGGGGCCCACGAGCAGTACTTC. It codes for CASSWPGAHEQYF.

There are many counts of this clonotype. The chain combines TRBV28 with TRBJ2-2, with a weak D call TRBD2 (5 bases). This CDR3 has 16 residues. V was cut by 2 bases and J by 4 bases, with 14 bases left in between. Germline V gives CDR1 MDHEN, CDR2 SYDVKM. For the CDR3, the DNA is TGTGCCAGCAGTTTAGGAGGCCTAGCCCCCACCGGGGAGCTGTTTTTT. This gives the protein CASSLGGLAPTGELFF.

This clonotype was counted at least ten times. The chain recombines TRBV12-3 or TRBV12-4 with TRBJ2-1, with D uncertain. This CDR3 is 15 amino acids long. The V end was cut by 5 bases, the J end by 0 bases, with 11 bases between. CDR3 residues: CASSPPLSSYNEQFF. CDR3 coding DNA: TGTGCCAGCAGTCCCCCCTTGAGCTCCTACAATGAGCAGTTCTTC.

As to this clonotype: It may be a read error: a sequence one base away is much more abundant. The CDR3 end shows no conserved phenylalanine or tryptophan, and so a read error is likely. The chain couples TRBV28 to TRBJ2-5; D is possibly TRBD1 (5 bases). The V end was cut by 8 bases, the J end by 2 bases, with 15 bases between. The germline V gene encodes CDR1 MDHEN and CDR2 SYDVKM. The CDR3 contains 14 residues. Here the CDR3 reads CASGKGIPQETQYY. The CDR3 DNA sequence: TGTGCCAGCGGAAAGGGGATCCCACAAGAGACCCAGTACTAC.

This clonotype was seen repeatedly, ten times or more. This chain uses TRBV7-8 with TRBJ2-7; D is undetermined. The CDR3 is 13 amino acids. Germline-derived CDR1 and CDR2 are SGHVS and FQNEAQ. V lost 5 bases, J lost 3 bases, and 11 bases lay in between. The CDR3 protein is CASSPRGNYEQYF. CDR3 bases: TGTGCCAGCAGCCCGCGTGGGAACTACGAGCAGTACTTC.

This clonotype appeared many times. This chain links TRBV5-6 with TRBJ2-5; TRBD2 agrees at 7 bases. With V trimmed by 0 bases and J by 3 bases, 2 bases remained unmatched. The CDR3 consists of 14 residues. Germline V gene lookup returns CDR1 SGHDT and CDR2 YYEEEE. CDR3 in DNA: TGTGCCAGCAGCTTGGCCACTAGCGAAGAGACCCAGTACTTC. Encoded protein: CASSLATSEETQYF.

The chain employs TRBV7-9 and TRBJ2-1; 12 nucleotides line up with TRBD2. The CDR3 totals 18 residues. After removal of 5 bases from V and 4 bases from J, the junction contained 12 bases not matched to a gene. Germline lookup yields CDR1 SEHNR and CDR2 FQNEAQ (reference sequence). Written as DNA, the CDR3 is TGTGCCAGCAGCCTAGGGACGACTAGCGGGAGAAGGTACAATGAGCAGTTCTTC. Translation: CASSLGTTSGRRYNEQFF. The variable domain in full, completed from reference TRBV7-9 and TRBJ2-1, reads DTGVSQNPRHKITKRGQNVTFRCDPISEHNRLYWYRQTLGQGPEFLTYFQNEAQLEKSRLLSDRFSAERPKGSFSTLEIQRTEQGDSAMYLCASSLGTTSGRRYNEQFFGPGTRLTVL.

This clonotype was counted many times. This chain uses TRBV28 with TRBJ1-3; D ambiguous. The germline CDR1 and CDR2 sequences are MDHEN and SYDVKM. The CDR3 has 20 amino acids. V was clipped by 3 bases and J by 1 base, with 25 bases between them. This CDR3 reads CASSFELFRPTDSSGNTIYF. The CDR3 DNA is TGTGCCAGCAGTTTCGAACTATTCCGCCCGACGGACTCTTCTGGAAACACCATATATTTT.

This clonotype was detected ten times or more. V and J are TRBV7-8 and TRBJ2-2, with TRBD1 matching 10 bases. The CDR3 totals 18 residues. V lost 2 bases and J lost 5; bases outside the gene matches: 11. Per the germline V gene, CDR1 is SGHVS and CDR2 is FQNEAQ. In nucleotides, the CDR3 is TGTGCCAGCAGCTTATTTCGGGTCGACAGGGGGCCGACCGGGGAGCTGTTTTTT. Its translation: CASSLFRVDRGPTGELFF. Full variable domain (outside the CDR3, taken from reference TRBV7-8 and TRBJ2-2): GAGVSQSPRYKVAKRGQDVALRCDPISGHVSLFWYQQALGQGPEFLTYFQNEAQLDKSGLPSDRFFAERPEGSVSTLKIQRTQQEDSAVYLCASSLFRVDRGPTGELFFGEGSRLTVL.

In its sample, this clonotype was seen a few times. The CDR3 spells CASSLDPSVGAKNIQYF. CDR3 bases: TGCGCCAGCAGCTTGGACCCTAGCGTTGGAGCCAAAAACATTCAGTACTTC. This chain links TRBV5-1 with TRBJ2-4; possibly TRBD2 for D (6 bases). The V gene's germline CDR1 is SGHRS and CDR2 YFSETQ. Trimming shortened V by 0 bases and J by 0 bases, and 13 bases separated the two germline ends. This CDR3 has 17 amino acids.